The rows below give T cell receptor beta chains drawn from one sample of a study of cytomegalovirus exposure and HLA in healthy donors. Measured with immunoSEQ multiplex PCR; TCRdb has only the in-frame clones, and not every one. The table for this sample gives 55,000 to 75,000 clones. The sequenced material came from PBMCs. The receptors derive from a male donor in good health and CMV-seronegative. Each CDR3 is given without its conserved first and last residue.

cdr3_length v_call cdr3_aa
12 TRBV2 ASPRTSEGETQY
12 TRBV28 ASRPDLMNTEAF
13 TRBV28 AAFSGQGSSYGYT
13 TRBV9 ASSVGERQGTEAF
12 TRBV5-1 ASSKGNSLGEQY
14 TRBV11-1 ASSFLPTGGVYEQY
14 TRBV7-6 ASSFSGGPSYNEQF
11 TRBV28 ASSMTGGYGYT
12 TRBV28 ASSLGSPRGEQY
13 TRBV7-9 ASSSTRGPVLKLF
11 TRBV2 ASSDATLYEQY
13 TRBV4-1 ASSHNTGTNQPQH
16 TRBV4-1 ASPPRGAGEGTTGAQY
15 TRBV4-2 ASSHLRPGGDSYEQY
13 TRBV23-1 ASSQGRDRGNEQF
10 TRBV30 AWSLGARGYT
12 TRBV30 ACVQGTNNSPLH
12 TRBV29-1 SVRTVTSNTEAF
13 TRBV7-9 ASNDLGQGDDKQY
12 TRBV28 ASRGGQSAREQY
11 TRBV27 ASSYSMYNEQF
12 TRBV5-5 ASSLRGINQHQH
11 TRBV30 AWNRGGDQPQH
15 TRBV28 ASRGGVGRRDYYEQY
14 TRBV10-3 AISDTRAGETGELF
14 TRBV4-2 ASSQASGTRGNIQY